This T cell receptor (beta chain) was recovered during a study of long-term antiretroviral therapy in people with HIV. This clone was found a few times. Its antigen is undetermined. CDR3 size: 12 residues. Germline values: CDR1 SGHTA, CDR2 FQGNSA. J gave up 8 bases and V 6 bases, and 5 bases lay outside the gene matches. Survey-level immunoSEQ v3.0 assays were run. Here immunoSEQ multiplex PCR was the method, and the copy in TCRdb shows in-frame clones only, minus some. The data show under 50,000 clones, with more than 75% seen just once and roughly 4.9% held by the top ten. Study observations and caveats: Collection of the blood took place between the mid-2000s and the late 2010s. The ART regimens in use then may have been less effective than current ones.

The rearrangement links TRBV7-2 to TRBJ1-1; 8 bases match TRBD1. Sequencing was performed on unsorted PBMCs, taken 0.1 years before starting antiretroviral therapy. The receptor's source is a woman in her forties or fifties with HIV. CDR3 coding DNA: TGTGCCAGCAGGCCTTACAGGGGGGAAGCTTTCTTT. This translates into CASRPYRGEAFF.